These 2 T cell receptor beta chains were sequenced from one sample in a study of human T cells and chemical hapten exposure. TCRdb analysed the RACE reads with MiXCR anew, one entry per CDR3 protein. The sample holds 350,000 to 450,000 distinct CDR3 sequences, less than 6.5% seen once. Described time point: pre-sensitization, week 0. Indicated treatment: therapeutic diphenylcyclopropenone sensitization with weekly scalp DPC. Sequenced material: whole blood, taken in connection with sensitization to the hapten diphenylcyclopropenone (DPC). The source is a woman aged 50 to 60 with alopecia areata. Some clones in this sample may be carry-over from other donors' samples.

The chain links TRBV7-9 to TRBJ1-1, with a possible D match to TRBD1 (5 bases). Trimming took off 4 bases at V and 0 bases at J, with 9 bases between the two ends. Germline CDR1 reads SEHNR; CDR2 reads FQNEAQ (reference sequence). The length of the CDR3 is 14 residues. The CDR3 spells CASSSTTVNTEAFF. The DNA of the CDR3 is TGTGCCAGCAGCTCTACGACAGTGAACACTGAAGCTTTCTTT.

This clonotype was seen ten or more times. V gene TRBV28 combines with J gene TRBJ1-2, with 8 nucleotides matching TRBD1. CDR1 and CDR2 from the germline V gene are MDHEN and SYDVKM. V dropped 4 bases and J dropped 1; count of bases not matched to a gene: 11. The CDR3 is 17 residues long. DNA for the CDR3: TGTGCCAGCAGTTCCGGACAGGGTTGGGGGGATAACTATGGCTACACCTTC. Translated: CASSSGQGWGDNYGYTF.